The next 9 T cell receptor beta chains were all read from a single sample in a study of shared clonotypes between healthy human individuals. Measured with immunoSEQ multiplex PCR; TCRdb has only the in-frame clones, and not every one. The sample shows fewer than 550,000 clones, roughly 79% of them seen only once. Sequenced material: PBMCs. These receptors all come from a woman aged 40 to 49 in good health. Some clones in this sample may be carry-over from other donors' samples.

The chain uses TRBV28 and TRBJ1-2; D unclear. The V and J ends lost 4 bases and 7 bases respectively, with 10 bases between them. The CDR3 loop spans 12 amino acids. Germline CDR1 and CDR2: MDHEN and SYDVKM. This chain's CDR3 is CASSSRAGGYTF. The CDR3 coding sequence is TGTGCCAGCAGTTCTCGAGCCGGTGGCTACACCTTC.

This clone was found a few times. The chain uses TRBV5-8 and TRBJ2-3; 9 nucleotides agree with TRBD2. Germline CDR1 SGHTS, CDR2 YDEGEE. The CDR3 is 16 residues long. Trimming removed 3 bases from V and 1 base from J; junction bases left unmatched: 6. The CDR3 DNA is TGTGCCAGCAGCTCGGATAGCGGGAGAGGCACAGATACGCAGTATTTT. It encodes CASSSDSGRGTDTQYF.

This clone was detected only a few times. This chain links TRBV25-1 with TRBJ1-3; D remains unclear. This CDR3 has 13 amino acids. V was shortened by 5 bases and J by 4 bases, with 9 bases between the two germline ends. Germline loops: CDR1 MGHDK, CDR2 SYGVNS. The CDR3 sequence: CASSWIAGNTIYF. The CDR3 DNA reads as TGTGCCAGCAGTTGGATAGCCGGAAACACCATATATTTT.

This clone was counted between two and nine times. The chain uses TRBV7-2 and TRBJ1-5; D unclear. Germline CDR1 SGHTA, CDR2 FQGNSA. CDR3 length: 12 residues. Trimming cost V 2 bases and J 5 bases, with 4 bases left between them. CDR3 in DNA: TGTGCCAGCAGCTTAAGGGATCAGCCCCAGCATTTT. Translation gives CASSLRDQPQHF.

This clone was recorded only once. CDR3 DNA: TGTGCCAGCGGGTATAATCAGCCCCAGCATTTT. It translates to CASGYNQPQHF. This chain links TRBV6-1 with TRBJ1-5; no reliable D call. The CDR3 spans 11 residues. V was trimmed by 8 bases and J by 4 bases, leaving 6 bases between them. Germline V gene sequence: CDR1 MNHNS, CDR2 SASEGT.

The chain employs TRBV5-1 and TRBJ2-3; no firm D call. Germline lookup yields CDR1 SGHRS and CDR2 YFSETQ. The V gene lost 5 bases and the J gene lost 1 base, with 5 bases spanning the gap. This CDR3 is 12 amino acids long. The CDR3 DNA follows: TGCGCCAGCAGAGTGGGCACAGATACGCAGTATTTT. It encodes CASRVGTDTQYF.

This clone was found once. The chain links TRBV2 to TRBJ2-5; 7 bases are shared with TRBD2. The CDR3 is made up of 13 amino acids. V lost 5 bases and J lost 6; bases outside the gene matches: 6. CDR1 is SNHLY, CDR2 FYNNEI, per germline. This chain's CDR3 is CASSFGLGQTQYF. For the CDR3, the DNA is TGTGCCAGCAGTTTCGGACTAGGGCAGACCCAGTACTTC.

This sequence joins TRBV7-6 and TRBJ1-2; 7 positions match TRBD1. Germline values: CDR1 SGHVS, CDR2 FNYEAQ. The CDR3 covers 12 residues. V trimming: 5 bases; J trimming: 14 bases; junction bases outside the gene matches: 11. The CDR3 bases are TGTGCCAGCAGCACTAGCTGGGACAGAAAGACCTTC. Translation: CASSTSWDRKTF.

This rearrangement joins TRBV11-2 to TRBJ2-5; TRBD1 matches 9 bases. Germline CDR1 reads SGHAT; CDR2 reads FQNNGV. The V and J ends lost 3 bases and 7 bases, in that order; junction bases with no gene match: 12. The CDR3 covers 16 residues. The CDR3 sequence: CASSFNPTGGRATQYF. The CDR3 nucleotides are TGTGCCAGCAGCTTCAACCCTACAGGGGGCCGAGCGACCCAGTACTTC. The full variable domain, rest sourced from reference TRBV11-2 and TRBJ2-5, is EAGVAQSPRYKIIEKRQSVAFWCNPISGHATLYWYQQILGQGPKLLIQFQNNGVVDDSQLPKDRFSAERLKGVDSTLKIQPAKLEDSAVYLCASSFNPTGGRATQYFGPGTRLLVL.